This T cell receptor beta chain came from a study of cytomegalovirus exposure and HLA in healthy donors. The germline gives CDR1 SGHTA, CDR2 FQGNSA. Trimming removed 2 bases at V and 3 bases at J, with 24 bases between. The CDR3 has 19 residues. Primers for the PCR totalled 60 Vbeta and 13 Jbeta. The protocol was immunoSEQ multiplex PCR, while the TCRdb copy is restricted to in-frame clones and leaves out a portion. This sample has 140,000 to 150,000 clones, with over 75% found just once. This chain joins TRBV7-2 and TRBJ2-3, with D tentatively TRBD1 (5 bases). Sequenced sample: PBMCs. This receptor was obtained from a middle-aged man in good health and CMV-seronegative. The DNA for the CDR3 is TGTGCCAGCAGCTTACATCTCCTGTTTCCAGGGTCAGAGACAGATACGCAGTATTTT. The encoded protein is CASSLHLLFPGSETDTQYF.